These T cell receptor beta chains were read from a single sample in a study of T cell responses to AZD1222 COVID-19 vaccine. TCRdb's table, derived via immunoSEQ multiplex PCR, lists solely in-frame clones and lacks some. The profile shows 100,000 to 150,000 clones, 80% to 90% of them singletons. The source was peripheral blood, collected on day 0 of AZD1222 vaccination. These receptors were obtained from an adult in good health. Both conserved end residues are part of each CDR3. Each record gives: V gene, J gene, clone size, D gene, CDR3 DNA, CDR3 protein. A D gene is named only where the DNA matches it firmly. The listing skips clone size in some rows; elsewhere it reads once, few, many or a size class.

TRBV29-1	TRBJ2-6	-	TRBD1	TGCAGCGTCGAAACAGGGGCTGGGGCCAACGTCCTGACTTTC	CSVETGAGANVLTF
TRBV18	TRBJ1-4	-	-	TGTGCCAGCTCGCCCGGGGCGAATGAAAAACTGTTTTTT	CASSPGANEKLFF
TRBV29-1	TRBJ1-2	few	-	TGCAGCGTGCTAGGGACAACCTATCAGGGCTACACCTTC	CSVLGTTYQGYTF
TRBV5-1	TRBJ2-7	-	-	TGCGCCAGCAGCTTGGTTGACGGAACCTACGAGCAGTACTTC	CASSLVDGTYEQYF
TRBV4-3	TRBJ1-5	-	-	TGCGCCAGCAGCCAATTAAGCTCCCTCCCCCATCTTGGGCCCCAGCATTTT	CASSQLSSLPHLGPQHF
TRBV12-3/TRBV12-4	TRBJ1-2	-	-	TGTGCCAGCAGTTTTGCGGGCTATGGCTACACCTTC	CASSFAGYGYTF
TRBV29-1	TRBJ1-1	-	-	TGCAGCGCCGTAGGACCTGACTCGACCACTGAAGCTTTCTTT	CSAVGPDSTTEAFF
TRBV28	TRBJ2-7	-	TRBD1	TGTGCCAGCAGGGAGACAGGGACAATCTCCTACGAGCAGTACTTC	CASRETGTISYEQYF
TRBV4-2	TRBJ2-1	-	-	TGTGCCAGCAGCCAACGGGGTCTCTTGGGCAATGAGCAGTTCTTC	CASSQRGLLGNEQFF
TRBV7-8	TRBJ1-2	-	TRBD1	TGTGCCAGCGCGGCCGGGGCAGGGGGCTATGGCTACACCTTC	CASAAGAGGYGYTF
TRBV10-3	TRBJ2-7	-	TRBD2	TGTGCCATCAGTGAAATATATAGCGGGAGTTTCGAGCAGTACTTC	CAISEIYSGSFEQYF
TRBV6-5	TRBJ2-5	-	-	TGTGCCAGCATCACCCCGGGGGCTAGAGAGACCCAGTACTTC	CASITPGARETQYF
TRBV5-1	TRBJ2-5	-	TRBD1	TGCGCCAGCAGCTTGGCGGGACAGGGAGAGACCCAGTACTTC	CASSLAGQGETQYF
TRBV29-1	TRBJ1-1	-	-	TGCAGCGTTGAAGTGGAGGCAGGATACCTCCTCATGAACACTGAAGCTTTCTTT	CSVEVEAGYLLMNTEAFF
TRBV28	TRBJ2-7	-	TRBD2	TGTGCCAGCAGCCCACCCCCTAGCGGAGGCGAGCAGTACTTC	CASSPPPSGGEQYF
TRBV19	TRBJ1-1	-	-	TGTGCCAGTAGTCCTGGGGACTTGTGGACTGAAGCTTTCTTT	CASSPGDLWTEAFF
TRBV10-1	TRBJ1-1	-	-	TGCGCCAGCAGTCCGGGGCCCCTGAACACTGAAGCTTTCTTT	CASSPGPLNTEAFF
TRBV9	TRBJ2-7	-	-	TGTGCCAGCAGCGTAGGGGAAGCAGCTACCTACGAGCAGTACTTC	CASSVGEAATYEQYF
TRBV18	TRBJ2-3	-	-	TGTGCCAGCTCACGTAGCACAGATACGCAGTATTTT	CASSRSTDTQYF
TRBV18	TRBJ1-3	-	-	TGTGCCAGCTCACCACAGCCGGGGGGCTCTGGAAACACCATATATTTT	CASSPQPGGSGNTIYF
TRBV11-2	TRBJ1-1	once	-	TGTGCCAGCAGCTTAGGACGGGGGACTGAAGCTTTCTTT	CASSLGRGTEAFF
TRBV15	TRBJ1-5	-	-	TGTGCCACCTCTCAGCGTATTGGGGGTGATCAGCCCCAGCATTTT	CATSQRIGGDQPQHF
TRBV19	TRBJ2-1	-	-	TGTGCCAGTAGTATCAAGGGACTCTCCCCGAGCTCCTACAATGAGCAGTTCTTC	CASSIKGLSPSSYNEQFF
TRBV19	TRBJ2-3	-	-	TGTGCCAGTAGTATTAAGGACAGCACAGATACGCAGTATTTT	CASSIKDSTDTQYF
TRBV19	TRBJ2-7	-	-	TGTGCCAGTAGTTATGGGGGGAGAGTCAACGAGCAGTACTTC	CASSYGGRVNEQYF
TRBV7-2	TRBJ1-6	few	TRBD1	TGTGCCAGCAGCTTCGGACAGGGAAGAAATTCACCCCTCCACTTT	CASSFGQGRNSPLHF
TRBV18	TRBJ2-3	-	-	TGTGCCAGCTCACCACTAGACAGCACAGATACGCAGTATTTT	CASSPLDSTDTQYF
TRBV5-4	TRBJ1-6	-	TRBD1	TGTGCCAGCAGCTCCACAGGGGGGAGCTCCTATAATTCACCCCTCCACTTT	CASSSTGGSSYNSPLHF
TRBV6-5	TRBJ1-2	-	-	TGTGCCAGCAGCGGCCAGGGGATCTATGGCTACACCTTC	CASSGQGIYGYTF
TRBV5-1	TRBJ1-3	-	-	TGCGCCAGCAGCTTGGCCCAACAGGCCTCTGGAAACACCATATATTTT	CASSLAQQASGNTIYF
TRBV27	TRBJ2-7	-	TRBD1	TGTGCCAGCAGTCGACAGGGCTCCTACGAGCAGTACTTC	CASSRQGSYEQYF
TRBV6-5	TRBJ1-1	-	TRBD1	TGTGCCAGCACCCTACAGGGGCTGAACACTGAAGCTTTCTTT	CASTLQGLNTEAFF
TRBV29-1	TRBJ1-3	-	-	TGCAGCGTTGTTTCAAGACAGCTCTCTGGAAACACCATATATTTT	CSVVSRQLSGNTIYF
TRBV19	TRBJ1-1	-	-	TGTGCCAGTAGTATTAACGCCGTGGCAGGGTACTCTCGAGAGGTATTCTTT	CASSINAVAGYSREVFF
TRBV7-9	TRBJ2-5	-	-	TGTGCCAGCAGCCCCCTCGAGACCCAGTACTTC	CASSPLETQYF
TRBV19	TRBJ1-5	-	-	TGTGCCAGTAGTATAGATCAAGGCGTTGGCAATCAGCCCCAGCATTTT	CASSIDQGVGNQPQHF
TRBV5-1	TRBJ2-1	-	TRBD1	TGCGCCAGCAGGATACAGGGGGCCTACAATGAGCAGTTCTTC	CASRIQGAYNEQFF
TRBV6-2/TRBV6-3	TRBJ2-4	-	-	TGTGCCAGCAGCTCCCCGCCGGTCGAAAACATTCAGTACTTC	CASSSPPVENIQYF
TRBV3-1/TRBV3-2	TRBJ2-1	-	-	TGTGCCAGCAGCCAGTACAGCTCCTACAATGAGCAGTTCTTC	CASSQYSSYNEQFF
TRBV21-1	TRBJ2-7	-	-	TGTGCCAGCAGCCCTGGGGGGGCCTACGAGCAGTACTTC	CASSPGGAYEQYF
TRBV7-9	TRBJ2-1	few	TRBD2	TGTGCCAGCAGCTCGGGCCTAGCGGCCTACAATGAGCAGTTCTTC	CASSSGLAAYNEQFF
TRBV9	TRBJ1-2	-	-	TGTGCCAGCAGCGTAGTCCCCGGGGGCTCGGTCGGCTACACCTTC	CASSVVPGGSVGYTF
TRBV5-4	TRBJ2-7	-	TRBD1	TGTGCCAGCAGCCTCGGACAGGGGGCGAGGGAGCAGTACTTC	CASSLGQGAREQYF
TRBV5-1	TRBJ2-3	-	TRBD1	TGCGCCAGCAGCTTGAGTCGGGACAGGTATACAGATACGCAGTATTTT	CASSLSRDRYTDTQYF
TRBV10-1	TRBJ1-4	-	TRBD1	TGCGCCAGCATCAGGACAGGGACCAATGAAAAACTGTTTTTT	CASIRTGTNEKLFF